What follows are 28 T cell receptor beta chains derived from one specimen sequenced in a study of prognosis after radiotherapy for stage I lung cancer. Two-round multiplex PCR amplified TCR beta CDR3 from genomic DNA. The authors ran first-round PCR with primers specific to each TRBV and TRBJ gene. TCRdb reprocessed the multiplex PCR reads via MiXCR and lists one record per CDR3 protein. The table lists tens of thousands of distinct CDR3 sequences, roughly 50% of them singletons. Sequences were derived from PBMCs, sampled before or after stereotactic body radiation therapy (not recorded which). All receptors derive from a donor aged 50 or older with non-small cell lung cancer.

CDR3 residues: CASSWGLEETQYF. The CDR3 DNA sequence: TGTGCCAGCAGTTGGGGGTTGGAAGAGACCCAGTACTTC. V is TRBV12-3 or TRBV12-4 and J is TRBJ2-5; perhaps D is TRBD1 or TRBD2 (5 bases each). V lost 4 bases to trimming and J lost 3 bases, with 9 bases between them. This CDR3 region has 13 residues.

The genes are TRBV7-3 and TRBJ1-6; D is uncertain. The CDR3 is 14 residues long. The ends were cut back, 0 bases at V and 5 bases at J, with 5 bases in the middle. The V gene's germline CDR1 is SGHTA and CDR2 FQGTGA. CDR3 DNA: TGTGCCAGCAGCTTAACAGGAGATAATTCACCCCTCCACTTT. Its translation is CASSLTGDNSPLHF. Full variable domain (remainder filled in from reference TRBV7-3 and TRBJ1-6): GAGVSQTPSNKVTEKGKYVELRCDPISGHTALYWYRQSLGQGPEFLIYFQGTGAADDSGLPNDRFFAVRPEGSVSTLKIQRTERGDSAVYLCASSLTGDNSPLHFGNGTRLTVT.

This chain joins TRBV6-5 and TRBJ2-2, with D hard to call. The CDR3 length is 11 residues. CDR1 and CDR2 from the germline V gene are MNHEY and SVGAGI. V lost 3 bases and J lost 9, with 5 bases in between. The CDR3 sequence: CASSYSRELFF. For the CDR3, the DNA is TGTGCCAGCAGTTATTCGAGGGAGCTGTTTTTT.

This clonotype was picked up many times. The chain is built from TRBV10-2 and TRBJ2-4; TRBD1 agrees at 8 bases. Per germline, CDR1 WSHSY and CDR2 SAAADI. The CDR3 is 16 amino acids. After removal of 5 bases from V and 0 bases from J, the junction contained 6 bases not matched to a gene. In DNA, the CDR3 is TGCGCCAGCAGTTCGCAGGGGGCCTTAGCCAAAAACATTCAGTACTTC. It codes for CASSSQGALAKNIQYF.

This chain joins TRBV12-3 or TRBV12-4 and TRBJ1-2; TRBD1 agrees at 11 bases. The V gene end was trimmed by 6 bases and the J gene end by 9 bases; junction bases not matched to a gene: 12. CDR3 length equals 15 residues. The CDR3 spells CASSRTGGEWYCYTF. The CDR3 DNA sequence: TGTGCCAGCAGCCGGACAGGGGGCGAATGGTATTGCTACACCTTC.

This clonotype is deemed medium-sized. The V and J genes are TRBV12-3 or TRBV12-4 and TRBJ2-5; D remains ambiguous. The CDR3 is 12 amino acids. V shed 0 bases and J shed 5 bases, with 4 bases lying between them. The CDR3, as DNA: TGTGCCAGCAGTTTAGCGCTGGAGACCCAGTACTTC. Translated, it gives CASSLALETQYF.

This clonotype was picked up a small number of times. This rearrangement joins TRBV7-8 to TRBJ1-1; TRBD1 aligns across 9 bases. J was trimmed by 3 bases and V by 4 bases; bases with no gene match: 15. Germline CDR1 is SGHVS and CDR2 is FQNEAQ. The CDR3 sequence is 18 residues long. In DNA form, the CDR3 reads TGTGCCAGCAGCTCCTATATACTGGACAGGGGCCAGGACACTGAAGCTTTCTTT. Its protein is CASSSYILDRGQDTEAFF. Combining the CDR3 with reference TRBV7-8 and TRBJ1-1 gives the whole variable domain GAGVSQSPRYKVAKRGQDVALRCDPISGHVSLFWYQQALGQGPEFLTYFQNEAQLDKSGLPSDRFFAERPEGSVSTLKIQRTQQEDSAVYLCASSSYILDRGQDTEAFFGQGTRLTVV.

Points on this clonotype: This sequence is one base from a far larger clone and is likely a read error. The chain links TRBV6-9 to TRBJ2-7, with TRBD2 matching over 8 bases. Germline lookup yields CDR1 MNHGY and CDR2 SVAAGI. With V trimmed by 3 bases and J by 4 bases, 5 bases remained unmatched. This CDR3 comprises 14 residues. CDR3 loop: CASSYAGGAYEQYF. As DNA, the CDR3 is TGTGCCAGCAGTTACGCGGGAGGCGCTTACGAGCAGTACTTC.

This clonotype was found many times. The V gene is TRBV3-1, the J gene TRBJ1-1; D is unclear. The CDR3 totals 12 residues. The V end lost 4 bases, the J end lost 6 bases, and 9 bases lay between the germline ends. Germline CDR1 LGHDT, CDR2 YNNKEL (reference sequence). The CDR3 is CASSRGVAEAFF. CDR3 sequence (DNA): TGTGCCAGCAGCCGGGGTGTTGCTGAAGCTTTCTTT.

CDR3 in amino acids: CSATGITQETQYF. The DNA for the CDR3 is TGCAGTGCTACCGGCATAACTCAAGAGACCCAGTACTTC. The chain links TRBV20-1 to TRBJ2-5; D unclear. The germline V gene encodes CDR1 DFQATT and CDR2 SNEGSKA (reference sequence). Trimming removed 4 bases from V and 2 bases from J, with 11 bases in between. This CDR3 has 13 amino acids.

Remarks on this clonotype: A read error may explain this, as a much larger clone is one base away. The rearrangement joins TRBV27 to TRBJ1-6; the D is unclear. CDR1 is MNHEY, CDR2 SMNVEV, per germline (reference sequence). This CDR3 spans 13 amino acids. Trimming took 5 bases from V and 8 from J, leaving 10 bases between them. The CDR3 sequence: CASSKLVYSPLHF. Here the CDR3 DNA reads TGTGCCAGCAGTAAATTAGTTTATTCACCCCTCCACTTT.

This clonotype was seen at least ten times. The chain combines TRBV7-9 with TRBJ2-2, with TRBD1 identical over 10 bases. This CDR3 contains 16 residues. The ends lost 8 bases at V and 0 bases at J; junction bases unmatched: 6. Looked up from germline, CDR1 is SEHNR and CDR2 is FQNEAQ (reference sequence). This CDR3 reads CASGRQGASNTGELFF. CDR3 nucleotide sequence: TGTGCCAGCGGGAGACAGGGGGCCTCGAACACCGGGGAGCTGTTTTTT.

On this clonotype: At one of its ends the junction is not consistent with the germline gene, which may arise from a read error. The rearrangement joins TRBV7-2 to TRBJ2-7; possibly TRBD1 for D (6 bases). The CDR3 length is 14 residues. CDR1 is SGHTA and CDR2 is FQGNSA in the germline V gene. The CDR3 DNA is TGTGCCAGCAGCTTAGAGGGGGTGGCCTACGATCAGTACTTC. Amino acid sequence: CASSLEGVAYDQYF.

Concerning this clonotype itself: The junction differs from germline at one of its ends, possibly a read error. V is TRBV6-2 or TRBV6-3 and J is TRBJ1-5, with D unresolved. The CDR3 contains 15 residues. Germline loops: CDR1 MNHEY, CDR2 SVGEGT. The CDR3, as DNA: TGTGCCATCTGGGATCTAGCCATTGGCAATCATCCCCAGCATTTT. It codes for CAIWDLAIGNHPQHF.

For this clonotype: This sequence is one base from a far larger clone and is likely a read error. The chain has TRBV11-3 and TRBJ1-1; D remains unclear. V shed 7 bases and J shed 2 bases, with 20 bases lying between them. Germline CDR1 is SGHNT and CDR2 is YENEEA. CDR3 length: 16 amino acids. This chain's CDR3 is CASTSHGTRQNTEAFF. In nucleotides, the CDR3 is TGTGCCAGCACCTCCCATGGAACAAGACAAAACACTGAAGCTTTCTTT. Full variable domain (missing parts from reference TRBV11-3 and TRBJ1-1): EAGVVQSPRYKIIEKKQPVAFWCNPISGHNTLYWYLQNLGQGPELLIRYENEEAVDDSQLPKDRFSAERLKGVDSTLKIQPAELGDSAVYLCASTSHGTRQNTEAFFGQGTRLTVV.

This clonotype occurred many times. The rearrangement links TRBV9 to TRBJ1-5; no definite D call. CDR1 is SGDLS, CDR2 YYNGEE, per germline. This CDR3 is built from 14 residues. The V end was cut by 0 bases, the J end by 1 base, with 5 bases between. CDR3 sequence (DNA): TGTGCCAGCAGCGTAGGAGGCAGCAATCAGCCCCAGCATTTT. It translates to CASSVGGSNQPQHF.

A word on this clonotype: The junction and the germline gene differ at one end; a read error may be behind it. The rearrangement links TRBV10-3 to TRBJ1-1; perhaps TRBD1 as D (5 bases). The CDR3 loop spans 13 amino acids. From germline, CDR1 is ENHRY and CDR2 SYGVKD. CDR3 bases: TGTGCAATCAGTGTGGGGGGATCGGATGAAGCTTTCTTT. Its protein product is CAISVGGSDEAFF.

This clonotype was counted a single time. One base separates it from a far larger clone, so it is likely a read error. V usage is TRBV6-1 and J usage is TRBJ2-1; a weak D match, TRBD2 (7 bases). V was clipped by 5 bases and J by 6 bases, with 14 bases between them. The germline gives CDR1 MNHNS, CDR2 SASEGT. This CDR3 has 14 residues. The CDR3 spells CASSRRGGLNEQFF. Written as DNA, the CDR3 is TGTGCCAGCAGTCGTAGGGGGGGGCTCAATGAGCAGTTCTTC.

The genes are TRBV28 and TRBJ1-3; 8 bases map to TRBD1. CDR1 MDHEN and CDR2 SYDVKM come from the germline V gene. There are 15 residues in the CDR3. V trimming: 7 bases; J trimming: 10 bases; junction bases outside the gene matches: 15. The CDR3 loop reads CASILLGQVSRTIYF. The CDR3 DNA reads TGTGCCAGCATCCTTTTGGGACAGGTTTCAAGGACCATATATTTT.

V and J are TRBV9 and TRBJ2-7; D assignment may be TRBD1 or TRBD2 (5 bases each). V lost 0 bases and J 4 bases, leaving 14 bases between the germline ends. CDR1 is SGDLS, CDR2 YYNGEE, per germline. This CDR3 has 15 amino acids. The CDR3 nucleotides are TGTGCCAGCAGCGTAGGTGGGGACCGAGGATACGAGCAGTACTTC. Protein product: CASSVGGDRGYEQYF.

This clonotype was observed at least ten times. The rearrangement joins TRBV5-1 to TRBJ2-5; 13 nucleotides align to TRBD2. The CDR3 sequence is 16 residues long. Germline CDR1 and CDR2: SGHRS and YFSETQ. Trimming removed 3 bases from V and 7 bases from J; junction bases left unmatched: 9. CDR3 protein: CASSSGLAGVYGTQYF. Here the CDR3 DNA reads TGCGCCAGCAGCTCCGGACTAGCGGGAGTTTATGGGACCCAGTACTTC.

With regard to this clonotype: The junction shows a germline mismatch at one end, possibly a read error. The V and J genes are TRBV12-3 or TRBV12-4 and TRBJ1-5; 8 positions match TRBD1. This CDR3 has 15 residues. The CDR3 DNA reads as TGTGCCAGCAGTCTGATATGGACAGGGCATCATCCCCAGCATTTT. Protein sequence: CASSLIWTGHHPQHF.

In the case of this clonotype: A single base is all that separates this from a far larger clone, so a read error is likely. V gene TRBV6-4 combines with J gene TRBJ2-3; 8 positions match TRBD2. This CDR3 is built from 16 residues. The germline V gene encodes CDR1 MRHNA and CDR2 SNTAGT. V lost 5 bases and J lost 5; bases outside the gene matches: 12. The CDR3 sequence: CASSYVAGPGIDTQYF. For the CDR3, the DNA is TGTGCCAGCAGTTACGTAGCGGGACCAGGTATAGATACGCAGTATTTT.

The CDR3 here is CSARDRRGGDYEQYF. In DNA, the CDR3 is TGCAGTGCTAGAGATCGGCGCGGGGGGGACTACGAGCAGTACTTC. The chain is built from TRBV20-1 and TRBJ2-7; 9 bases match TRBD2. Germline V lookup: CDR1 DFQATT, CDR2 SNEGSKA (reference sequence). The CDR3 contains 15 residues. V trimming: 0 bases; J trimming: 3 bases; junction bases outside the gene matches: 6.

This clonotype was observed many times. The rearrangement joins TRBV19 to TRBJ2-2; TRBD1 matches at 8 bases. The CDR3 runs 18 residues. V shed 7 bases and J 6 bases; nucleotides not matched to a gene: 19. Germline V gene lookup returns CDR1 LNHDA and CDR2 SQIVND (reference sequence). This CDR3 reads CASTLLTGQGPNAGELFF. Written as DNA, the CDR3 is TGTGCCAGTACCCTCCTCACAGGACAGGGTCCCAACGCCGGGGAGCTGTTTTTT.

This clonotype was observed a few times. The V gene is TRBV20-1, the J gene TRBJ2-4; possibly TRBD2 for D (5 bases). This CDR3 is 14 amino acids long. From germline, CDR1 is DFQATT and CDR2 SNEGSKA (reference sequence). Trimming shortened V by 0 bases and J by 4 bases, and 10 bases separated the two germline ends. The CDR3, as DNA: TGCAGTGCTAGAGATGACTGGACTAAAAACATTCAGTACTTC. It codes for CSARDDWTKNIQYF.

This clonotype was seen many times. The V gene is TRBV10-2, the J gene TRBJ1-2, with a tentative D call TRBD1 (5 bases). The germline gives CDR1 WSHSY, CDR2 SAAADI. V was trimmed by 5 bases and J by 5 bases, leaving 9 bases between them. The CDR3 has 12 amino acids. This CDR3 reads CASSRDDYGYTF. CDR3 bases: TGCGCCAGCAGTAGGGACGATTATGGCTACACCTTC.

In this sample, this clonotype is medium-sized. The V call is TRBV25-1, the J call TRBJ2-1; TRBD2 agrees at 13 bases. This CDR3 contains 16 residues. The germline gives CDR1 MGHDK, CDR2 SYGVNS. With 1 base clipped from V and 9 bases from J, the junction kept 6 bases outside the gene matches. CDR3 amino acids: CASSESELAGGLEQFF. CDR3 DNA sequence: TGTGCCAGCAGTGAATCTGAACTAGCGGGGGGGCTTGAGCAGTTCTTC. Full variable domain (remainder filled in from reference TRBV25-1 and TRBJ2-1): EADIYQTPRYLVIGTGKKITLECSQTMGHDKMYWYQQDPGMELHLIHYSYGVNSTEKGDLSSESTVSRIRTEHFPLTLESARPSHTSQYLCASSESELAGGLEQFFGPGTRLTVL.